The 25 T cell receptor beta chains below were found in one sample sequenced in a study of Graves' ophthalmopathy and Graves' hyperthyroidism. The TCR beta CDR3 regions underwent amplification from RNA transcripts. Second-round multiplex PCR came after a first-round RT-PCR that employed HTBI primers. TCRdb re-derived calls from the multiplex PCR reads in MiXCR, one entry per CDR3 protein. In the table there are about 220,000 distinct CDR3 sequences, approximately 21% of which are singletons. Sequencing used peripheral blood. These receptors were taken from a woman aged 45-65 years with Graves' ophthalmopathy.

In its sample, this clonotype was seen many times. The genes are TRBV3-1 and TRBJ1-1; D not certain. Germline-derived CDR1 and CDR2 are LGHDT and YNNKEL (reference sequence). V was clipped by 2 bases and J by 4 bases, with 11 bases between them. The CDR3 spans 14 residues. The CDR3 nucleotides are TGTGCCAGCAGCCAAAAAGGAGGGTTCACTGAAGCTTTCTTT. Amino acids: CASSQKGGFTEAFF.

In this sample, this clonotype turned up many times. V is TRBV12-3 or TRBV12-4 and J is TRBJ2-7; the D gene is possibly TRBD2 (5 bases). V shed 5 bases and J shed 3 bases, with 14 bases lying between them. The CDR3 runs to 14 residues. The CDR3 DNA reads as TGTGCCAGCAGTCGGGGTACAGCGATCTACGAGCAGTACTTC. Translation: CASSRGTAIYEQYF.

The CDR3, as DNA: TGTGCCAGCAGTTTCGCGGGGGCGAGCAATCAGCCCCAGCATTTT. As protein: CASSFAGASNQPQHF. The chain joins TRBV12-3 or TRBV12-4 to TRBJ1-5, with D possibly TRBD1 on 6 matching bases. V lost 3 bases to trimming and J lost 1 base, with 10 bases between them. The CDR3 runs to 15 residues.

This clonotype was picked up a small number of times. Given a much more abundant clone one base away, this may be a read error. V gene TRBV11-2 combines with J gene TRBJ1-1; TRBD1 agrees at 8 bases. The V gene end was trimmed by 5 bases and the J gene end by 8 bases; junction bases not matched to a gene: 13. The CDR3 consists of 15 residues. Germline V lookup: CDR1 SGHAT, CDR2 FQNNGV. The CDR3 DNA sequence: TGTGCCAGCAGCAATAGGGTACAGGGGGAAATCGAAGCTTTCTTT. Its protein is CASSNRVQGEIEAFF.

This clonotype was seen repeatedly, ten times or more. The chain employs TRBV20-1 and TRBJ2-2; no clear D gene. Trimming cost V 3 bases and J 0 bases, with 5 bases left between them. Germline assignment: CDR1 DFQATT and CDR2 SNEGSKA (reference sequence). The CDR3 spans 13 residues. The CDR3 reads CSARPPNTGELFF. Written as DNA, the CDR3 is TGCAGTGCTAGGCCTCCGAACACCGGGGAGCTGTTTTTT.

This clonotype appeared a few times. The chain uses TRBV28 and TRBJ2-4; D tentatively reads TRBD1 or TRBD2 (5 bases each). Per the germline V gene, CDR1 is MDHEN and CDR2 is SYDVKM. Trimming shortened V by 4 bases and J by 0 bases, and 13 bases separated the two germline ends. This CDR3 is 16 amino acids long. The DNA for the CDR3 is TGTGCCAGCAGTTCCTACGAGGGGCTAGCCAAAAACATTCAGTACTTC. This gives the protein CASSSYEGLAKNIQYF. The complete variable domain, with remaining parts taken from reference TRBV28 and TRBJ2-4, reads DVKVTQSSRYLVKRTGEKVFLECVQDMDHENMFWYRQDPGLGLRLIYFSYDVKMKEKGDIPEGYSVSREKKERFSLILESASTNQTSMYLCASSSYEGLAKNIQYFGAGTRLSVL.

This clonotype was seen ten or more times. The V gene is TRBV28, the J gene TRBJ2-7; 7 nucleotides line up with TRBD1. Germline lookup yields CDR1 MDHEN and CDR2 SYDVKM. Trimming took 8 bases from V and 5 from J; bases not matched to a gene: 9. The CDR3 spans 13 residues. The CDR3 region is CASGNRGQNEQYF. The CDR3 nucleotides are TGTGCCAGCGGGAACAGGGGACAGAACGAGCAGTACTTC.

About this clonotype: Just one base apart from a much larger clone, this may be a read error. The rearrangement joins TRBV30 to TRBJ2-5; tentative D call: TRBD1 (6 bases). The CDR3 runs to 13 residues. Trimming removed 3 bases from V and 5 bases from J, with 13 bases in between. Germline assignment: CDR1 GTSNPN and CDR2 SVGIG (reference sequence). CDR3 sequence: CAWRGLQGETQYF. The CDR3 bases are TGTGCCTGGAGAGGCCTTCAGGGGGAGACCCAGTACTTC.

There are many counts of this clonotype. The V call is TRBV2, the J call TRBJ2-7, with D unclear. Trimming took 9 bases from V and 4 from J, leaving 7 bases between them. The CDR3 is made up of 10 amino acids. Germline lookup yields CDR1 SNHLY and CDR2 FYNNEI. DNA for the CDR3: TGTGCCAGTCGTCCATACGAGCAGTACTTC. Its translation: CASRPYEQYF.

V and J are TRBV7-8 and TRBJ1-1; D unresolved. Trimming cost V 0 bases and J 1 base, with 9 bases left between them. The CDR3 sequence is 15 residues long. Per the germline V gene, CDR1 is SGHVS and CDR2 is FQNEAQ. The CDR3: CASSLAISPNTEAFF. CDR3 DNA sequence: TGTGCCAGCAGCTTAGCTATTTCTCCGAACACTGAAGCTTTCTTT.

This clonotype appeared many times. The genes are TRBV12-3 or TRBV12-4 and TRBJ1-2; 9 nucleotides match TRBD1. CDR3 length: 17 amino acids. V lost 3 bases to trimming and J lost 2 bases; unmatched junction nucleotides: 10. The DNA of the CDR3 is TGTGCCAGCAGTTTCCCAGGACAGGGGCCAAGGAACTATGGCTACACCTTC. Translating it yields CASSFPGQGPRNYGYTF.

The V call is TRBV5-1, the J call TRBJ2-7, with a possible D match to TRBD2 (6 bases). CDR3 length: 14 residues. Germline loops: CDR1 SGHRS, CDR2 YFSETQ. The ends were cut back, 3 bases at V and 6 bases at J, with 16 bases in the middle. Written as DNA, the CDR3 is TGCGCCAGCAGCTCCGGTGGAGGGGTGGGCGAGCAGTACTTC. This translates into CASSSGGGVGEQYF.

In its sample, this clonotype was seen many times. The genes are TRBV2 and TRBJ2-7, with D possibly matching TRBD2 (7 bases). V was clipped by 8 bases and J by 0 bases, with 11 bases between them. The CDR3 extends over 13 amino acids. Germline assignment: CDR1 SNHLY and CDR2 FYNNEI. This CDR3 reads CASGGGGSYEQYF. In DNA, the CDR3 is TGTGCCAGCGGAGGGGGGGGCTCCTACGAGCAGTACTTC.

This clonotype was seen at least ten times. The rearrangement uses TRBV30 and TRBJ1-1; D is uncertain. The length of the CDR3 is 13 residues. Per germline, CDR1 GTSNPN and CDR2 SVGIG (reference sequence). The V and J ends lost 1 base and 4 bases respectively, with 10 bases between them. CDR3 DNA: TGTGCCTGGAGTGGGGATAGAGGCACTGAAGCTTTCTTT. Amino acid sequence: CAWSGDRGTEAFF.

This clonotype was recorded a few times. The DNA for the CDR3 is TGTGCCAGCAGCCAAGGGGGCGGACTAGCGGGAGTACGGGCGTCTGGGGCCAACGTCCTGACTTTC. It is translated as CASSQGGGLAGVRASGANVLTF. This chain links TRBV3-1 with TRBJ2-6; 13 bases line up with TRBD2. The J segment lost 1 base and the V segment lost 1 base, leaving 13 bases of the junction unmatched. This CDR3 has 22 residues. The germline gives CDR1 LGHDT, CDR2 YNNKEL (reference sequence).

This clonotype was counted ten times or more. The V gene is TRBV7-9, the J gene TRBJ1-3, with 10 bases lining up with TRBD1. Trimming removed 6 bases from V and 2 bases from J; junction bases left unmatched: 4. In germline, CDR1 is SEHNR, CDR2 FQNEAQ (reference sequence). CDR3 length equals 15 residues. In DNA form, the CDR3 reads TGTGCCAGCAGTCGCGGACAGGGGGCTGGAAACACCATATATTTT. This encodes CASSRGQGAGNTIYF.

For the CDR3, the DNA is TGTGCCAGCAGAGATCTAGCGGCGAGCTCCTACGAGCAGTACTTC. Protein: CASRDLAASSYEQYF. The chain employs TRBV28 and TRBJ2-7, with 7 positions matching TRBD2. V shed 6 bases and J 0 bases; nucleotides not matched to a gene: 8. Germline assignment: CDR1 MDHEN and CDR2 SYDVKM. There are 15 residues in the CDR3.

This clonotype showed up many times. The chain joins TRBV28 to TRBJ2-7; possible D gene TRBD1, 5 bases. V lost 4 bases and J lost 6, with 22 bases in between. CDR3 length equals 16 residues. Germline-derived CDR1 and CDR2 are MDHEN and SYDVKM. Here the CDR3 reads CASSSWALGQVAEQYF. CDR3 DNA: TGTGCCAGCAGTTCTTGGGCCTTGGGGCAAGTAGCCGAGCAGTACTTC.

This clonotype occurred many times. The chain couples TRBV18 to TRBJ1-1; D might be TRBD1 (6 bases). V was cut by 5 bases and J by 1 base, with 14 bases left in between. Germline loops: CDR1 KGHSH, CDR2 LQKENI. The CDR3 contains 15 residues. CDR3 residues: CASSTLQGQNTEAFF. The CDR3, as DNA: TGTGCCAGCTCAACCCTACAGGGCCAGAACACTGAAGCTTTCTTT.

The V gene is TRBV28, the J gene TRBJ2-4; D is unresolved. Germline V gives CDR1 MDHEN, CDR2 SYDVKM. The CDR3 loop spans 15 amino acids. Trimming shortened V by 3 bases and J by 0 bases, and 9 bases separated the two germline ends. CDR3 nucleotide sequence: TGTGCCAGCAGTTTTTTAAACAGAGCCAAAAACATTCAGTACTTC. This sequence encodes CASSFLNRAKNIQYF. The full variable domain, with the rest looked up from reference TRBV28 and TRBJ2-4, is DVKVTQSSRYLVKRTGEKVFLECVQDMDHENMFWYRQDPGLGLRLIYFSYDVKMKEKGDIPEGYSVSREKKERFSLILESASTNQTSMYLCASSFLNRAKNIQYFGAGTRLSVL.

The chain couples TRBV24-1 to TRBJ2-2; 8 positions match TRBD2. The germline V gene encodes CDR1 KGHDR and CDR2 SFDVKD. With 5 bases clipped from V and 4 bases from J, the junction kept 14 bases outside the gene matches. The CDR3 loop spans 18 amino acids. As DNA, the CDR3 is TGTGCCACCAGTGTCTCGGGATCGGGAGGGCCTCGCACCGGGGAGCTGTTTTTT. Encoded protein: CATSVSGSGGPRTGELFF.

This clonotype was counted many times. The chain uses TRBV19 and TRBJ2-5; TRBD2 agrees at 14 bases. J lost 0 bases, V lost 8 bases, and 2 bases had no gene match. Per germline, CDR1 LNHDA and CDR2 SQIVND (reference sequence). The CDR3 loop spans 15 amino acids. The chain's CDR3 is CASRTSGRHQETQYF. The CDR3 DNA is TGTGCCAGTCGGACTAGCGGGAGGCACCAAGAGACCCAGTACTTC.

This clonotype was seen many times. The chain links TRBV11-2 to TRBJ2-7; D perhaps matches TRBD1 (6 bases). The germline gives CDR1 SGHAT, CDR2 FQNNGV. Trimming pared 8 bases from V and 8 bases from J, leaving 28 bases between. This CDR3 comprises 16 residues. DNA for the CDR3: TGTGCCAGCGCATCACAGGGTGGCCCCCCCCCTACGAAGCAGTACTTC. Translated, it gives CASASQGGPPPTKQYF.

This clonotype was detected many times. The rearrangement joins TRBV6-1 to TRBJ2-7; 9 bases fit TRBD2. The CDR3 totals 18 residues. Trimming cost V 0 bases and J 4 bases; bases outside gene matches: 13. Germline CDR1 and CDR2: MNHNS and SASEGT. As DNA, the CDR3 is TGTGCCAGCAGTGAAGCGCGTAAAAGTAGCGGGAGAGCGTACGAGCAGTACTTC. The encoded protein is CASSEARKSSGRAYEQYF.

V and J are TRBV12-3 or TRBV12-4 and TRBJ2-6, with a tentative D call TRBD1 (5 bases). Between the trimmed V and J ends, which lost 6 bases and 0 bases, there was a span of 15 bases. The CDR3 consists of 17 residues. The CDR3 DNA sequence: TGTGCCAGCAGGCAGACAGCCTTAACCTCTGGGGCCAACGTCCTGACTTTC. Translated, it gives CASRQTALTSGANVLTF.